The 31 T cell receptor beta chains presented below share a single source sample, sequenced in a study of cytomegalovirus exposure and HLA in healthy donors. PCR primers comprised 60 Vbeta and 13 Jbeta primers. The repertoire was sequenced with immunoSEQ multiplex PCR; TCRdb's copy has only in-frame clones and lacks some. Here the sample spans some 220,000 clones, approximately 81% being singletons. Input material: PBMCs. These receptor sequences come from a girl aged 2 to 9 in good health and CMV-seronegative.

The rearrangement links TRBV9 to TRBJ1-2; TRBD1 aligns across 9 bases. This CDR3 spans 14 amino acids. J gave up 13 bases and V 2 bases, and 12 bases lay outside the gene matches. CDR1 is SGDLS, CDR2 YYNGEE, per germline. Written as DNA, the CDR3 is TGTGCCAGCAGCGTGGGGTGGACAGGGGATCCTTTCACCTTC. Protein sequence: CASSVGWTGDPFTF.

V gene TRBV27 combines with J gene TRBJ1-6; TRBD1 matches 8 bases. CDR1 and CDR2 (germline): MNHEY, SMNVEV (reference sequence). With V trimmed by 5 bases and J by 6 bases, 6 bases remained unmatched. The CDR3 has 15 amino acids. The CDR3, as DNA: TGTGCCAGCAGTCTTCAGGGGGCGGTTAATTCACCCCTCCACTTT. Translating it yields CASSLQGAVNSPLHF.

The rearrangement links TRBV5-4 to TRBJ2-2, with TRBD2 identical over 7 bases. The germline CDR1 and CDR2 sequences are SGHNT and YYREEE (reference sequence). V lost 0 bases and J lost 4; bases outside the gene matches: 6. The CDR3 has 16 residues. This CDR3 is CASSLGLAGITGELFF. DNA for the CDR3: TGTGCCAGCAGCTTGGGATTAGCGGGTATCACCGGGGAGCTGTTTTTT.

The V call is TRBV11-2, the J call TRBJ2-7; TRBD1 aligns across 8 bases. With V trimmed by 4 bases and J by 3 bases, 5 bases remained unmatched. Germline lookup yields CDR1 SGHAT and CDR2 FQNNGV. The length of the CDR3 is 14 residues. Here the CDR3 DNA reads TGTGCCAGCAGCTGGATGACAGGGGACTACGAGCAGTACTTC. Protein: CASSWMTGDYEQYF.

This rearrangement joins TRBV15 to TRBJ2-3, with 10 bases lining up with TRBD2. CDR3 length: 19 residues. With 1 base clipped from V and 4 bases from J, the junction kept 14 bases outside the gene matches. CDR1 and CDR2 (germline): LNHNV, YYDKDF (reference sequence). CDR3 protein: CATSRASGRAVRAADTQYF. CDR3 DNA sequence: TGTGCCACCAGCAGAGCAAGCGGGAGGGCCGTACGGGCGGCAGATACGCAGTATTTT.

The chain links TRBV4-2 to TRBJ2-1, with 9 bases matching TRBD2. Unmatched junction bases numbered 10, after V lost 2 bases and J lost 8 bases. Germline assignment: CDR1 LGHNA and CDR2 YNFKEQ. The length of the CDR3 is 16 residues. The CDR3 region is CASSQISGSVWYEQFF. The CDR3 DNA is TGTGCCAGCAGCCAAATTAGCGGGAGCGTTTGGTATGAGCAGTTCTTC.

The sample holds one count of this clone. The chain uses TRBV14 and TRBJ2-1; TRBD1 matches at 7 bases. This CDR3 has 14 residues. In germline, CDR1 is SGHDN, CDR2 FVKESK. V lost 1 base, J lost 14 bases, and 11 bases stayed unmatched. DNA for the CDR3: TGTGCCAGCAGCCAAGCGGGCGTCTCGGGACAGAAGTTCTTC. Translated, it gives CASSQAGVSGQKFF.

In its sample, this clone was seen once. This chain connects TRBV7-9 to TRBJ2-5; no clear D gene. V was trimmed by 0 bases and J by 2 bases, leaving 7 bases between them. This CDR3 contains 14 residues. Germline assignment: CDR1 SEHNR and CDR2 FQNEAQ (reference sequence). The DNA of the CDR3 is TGTGCCAGCAGCTTAGCTCTGGCTCAAGAGACCCAGTACTTC. Encoded protein: CASSLALAQETQYF.

V and J are TRBV29-1 and TRBJ2-5; TRBD2 might be the D (6 bases). V lost 5 bases to trimming and J lost 8 bases, with 9 bases between them. There are 10 residues in the CDR3. Germline CDR1 reads SQVTM; CDR2 reads ANQGSEA. CDR3 in amino acids: CSVNSGTQYF. CDR3 DNA sequence: TGCAGCGTTAATAGCGGCACCCAGTACTTC.

V is TRBV5-1 and J is TRBJ2-7; D is uncertain. Germline V gene data show CDR1 as SGHRS and CDR2 as YFSETQ. Trimming shortened V by 1 base and J by 0 bases, and 14 bases separated the two germline ends. The CDR3 is 16 amino acids. The CDR3 region is CASSLYSGSSSYEQYF. The CDR3 nucleotides read TGCGCCAGCAGCTTGTATTCGGGTTCGAGCTCCTACGAGCAGTACTTC.

In the case of this clone: One end of the junction is discordant with germline, which a read error may explain. The chain recombines TRBV19 with TRBJ1-5; D might be TRBD1 (5 bases). CDR1 is LNHDA and CDR2 is SQIVND in the germline V gene (reference sequence). The CDR3 is 14 amino acids. The DNA for the CDR3 is TGTGCCATTAGTACAAGACAGCACAATCAGCCCCAGCATTTT. Residues: CAISTRQHNQPQHF.

This chain links TRBV29-1 with TRBJ2-3; TRBD2 aligns across 11 bases. The CDR3 loop spans 14 amino acids. The ends lost 3 bases at V and 5 bases at J; junction bases unmatched: 4. Per germline, CDR1 SQVTM and CDR2 ANQGSEA. As DNA, the CDR3 is TGCAGCGTTGAGGTAGCGGGGGGGGTAGATACGCAGTATTTT. It codes for CSVEVAGGVDTQYF.

The V gene is TRBV6-5, the J gene TRBJ1-6; the D gene is possibly TRBD1 (6 bases). Germline-derived CDR1 and CDR2 are MNHEY and SVGAGI. The CDR3 runs to 14 residues. V was shortened by 5 bases and J by 11 bases, with 16 bases between the two germline ends. The CDR3 spells CASSPEGGLPPLHF. The DNA of the CDR3 is TGTGCCAGCAGTCCCGAGGGGGGGTTACCACCCCTCCACTTT.

The genes are TRBV7-9 and TRBJ1-2; 8 bases map to TRBD1. Germline CDR1 is SEHNR and CDR2 is FQNEAQ (reference sequence). The CDR3 is 15 amino acids. Trimming took 8 bases from V and 3 from J; bases not matched to a gene: 11. The CDR3 spells CASGPKTGAHYGYTF. DNA of the CDR3: TGTGCCAGCGGACCCAAGACAGGGGCTCACTATGGCTACACCTTC.

The rearrangement uses TRBV5-1 and TRBJ2-7, with TRBD1 matching over 9 bases. V was pared by 0 bases and J by 10 bases, with 2 bases of the junction left unmatched. From germline, CDR1 is SGHRS and CDR2 YFSETQ. The CDR3 sequence is 12 residues long. The CDR3 nucleotides read TGCGCCAGCAGCTTGGAGGGACAGGGTCAGTACTTC. Protein sequence: CASSLEGQGQYF.

J is TRBJ1-2 and V is TRBV5-4, with 8 bases matching TRBD1. Germline assignment: CDR1 SGHNT and CDR2 YYREEE (reference sequence). The length of the CDR3 is 16 residues. J lost 8 bases, V lost 0 bases, and 12 bases had no gene match. CDR3 residues: CASSLDGGRGREGYTF. The CDR3, as DNA: TGTGCCAGCAGCTTGGATGGCGGCAGGGGGCGGGAAGGCTACACCTTC.

V usage is TRBV27 and J usage is TRBJ2-7; 9 bases fit TRBD1. The CDR3 spans 14 residues. The junction had 2 bases not matched to a gene; V was cut back by 3 bases and J by 2 bases. The germline gives CDR1 MNHEY, CDR2 SMNVEV (reference sequence). CDR3 coding DNA: TGTGCCAGCAGTTTCGGGGACAGGGCCTACGAGCAGTACTTC. This translates into CASSFGDRAYEQYF.

The V call is TRBV2, the J call TRBJ1-5, with TRBD1 identical over 11 bases. CDR3 length equals 15 residues. The germline CDR1 and CDR2 sequences are SNHLY and FYNNEI. Losses at the gene ends were 4 bases for V and 6 bases for J; bases not matched to a gene: 5. CDR3 protein: CASSARGQGGQPQHF. The CDR3 DNA reads TGTGCCAGCAGTGCGAGGGGACAGGGGGGTCAGCCCCAGCATTTT.

About this clone itself: At one end, the junction sequence differs from germline, possibly due to a read error. This chain uses TRBV7-9 with TRBJ1-5; possibly TRBD1 for D (6 bases). CDR1 and CDR2 from the germline V gene are SEHNR and FQNEAQ (reference sequence). CDR3 size: 13 residues. The CDR3 spells CSSRGDSNQPQHF. The CDR3, as DNA: TGTTCCAGCAGGGGAGACAGCAATCAGCCCCAGCATTTT.

V and J are TRBV7-8 and TRBJ1-6; a possible D gene is TRBD1 (5 bases). The germline V and J ends were trimmed by 5 bases and 8 bases, with 19 bases remaining between them. Germline-derived CDR1 and CDR2 are SGHVS and FQNEAQ. The CDR3 sequence is 16 residues long. The CDR3 is CASSPPAGTEYSPLHF. In DNA form, the CDR3 reads TGTGCCAGCAGCCCCCCAGCGGGGACCGAGTATTCACCCCTCCACTTT.

The rearrangement joins TRBV27 to TRBJ1-3, with a possible D match to TRBD1 (6 bases). There are 14 residues in the CDR3. CDR1 MNHEY and CDR2 SMNVEV come from the germline V gene (reference sequence). Between the trimmed V and J ends, which lost 6 bases and 8 bases, there was a span of 17 bases. The CDR3 here is CASSPETGRDTIYF. The CDR3 nucleotides are TGTGCCAGCAGCCCTGAAACAGGGCGGGACACCATATATTTT.

V usage is TRBV25-1 and J usage is TRBJ1-3, with D possibly TRBD1 on 6 matching bases. Germline V gene data show CDR1 as MGHDK and CDR2 as SYGVNS. Trimming removed 7 bases at V and 2 bases at J, with 9 bases between. The length of the CDR3 is 13 residues. CDR3 sequence reads: CASKSGAGNTIYF. As DNA, the CDR3 is TGTGCCAGCAAGTCAGGGGCTGGAAACACCATATATTTT.

The rearrangement joins TRBV19 to TRBJ2-1, with 15 bases aligning to TRBD2. Germline loops: CDR1 LNHDA, CDR2 SQIVND (reference sequence). V lost 5 bases, J lost 4 bases, and 6 bases stayed unmatched. The CDR3 covers 17 residues. The CDR3 DNA sequence: TGTGCCAGTAGTGGTTTGGGACTAGCGGGAGGATACAATGAGCAGTTCTTC. Amino acids: CASSGLGLAGGYNEQFF.

This clone was seen a single time. This chain links TRBV7-9 with TRBJ1-5; D is uncertain. Trimming shortened V by 1 base and J by 2 bases, and 3 bases separated the two germline ends. This CDR3 has 13 residues. Germline V gives CDR1 SEHNR, CDR2 FQNEAQ (reference sequence). DNA of the CDR3: TGTGCCAGCAGCTTAGTAGGCAATCAGCCCCAGCATTTT. It encodes CASSLVGNQPQHF.

The chain carries TRBV5-1 and TRBJ1-1; 7 nucleotides match TRBD1. V lost 4 bases to trimming and J lost 0 bases; unmatched junction nucleotides: 9. This CDR3 is 16 amino acids long. Germline V gives CDR1 SGHRS, CDR2 YFSETQ. CDR3 bases: TGCGCCAGCAGCGCCCACAGGGGCGGTATGAACACTGAAGCTTTCTTT. Amino acid sequence: CASSAHRGGMNTEAFF.

This chain's CDR3 is CASSPGTSGGANTGELFF. CDR3 sequence (DNA): TGTGCCAGCAGCCCTGGGACTAGCGGGGGGGCGAACACCGGGGAGCTGTTTTTT. The chain has TRBV7-3 and TRBJ2-2; 16 bases line up with TRBD2. With 5 bases clipped from V and 0 bases from J, the junction kept 3 bases outside the gene matches. The CDR3 loop spans 18 amino acids. Germline V gene sequence: CDR1 SGHTA, CDR2 FQGTGA.

This clone was observed once. V and J are TRBV27 and TRBJ2-7, with D possibly TRBD2 on 6 matching bases. Trimming took 0 bases from V and 6 from J, leaving 12 bases between them. The CDR3 is 14 amino acids. Germline-derived CDR1 and CDR2 are MNHEY and SMNVEV (reference sequence). The CDR3 sequence is CASSLSGRIGEQYF. Written as DNA, the CDR3 is TGTGCCAGCAGTTTATCCGGGAGAATAGGCGAGCAGTACTTC.

V gene TRBV9 combines with J gene TRBJ2-7; perhaps TRBD2 as D (6 bases). CDR1 is SGDLS and CDR2 is YYNGEE in the germline V gene. This CDR3 region has 16 residues. V lost 3 bases to trimming and J lost 2 bases, with 18 bases between them. The CDR3 DNA follows: TGTGCCAGCAGCGCGGGAGTAGGGTTCCCGGCCTACGAGCAGTACTTC. Translation gives CASSAGVGFPAYEQYF.

This rearrangement joins TRBV7-9 to TRBJ1-1; 8 bases fit TRBD1. After removal of 5 bases from V and 1 base from J, the junction contained 3 bases not matched to a gene. The CDR3 loop spans 14 amino acids. Looked up from germline, CDR1 is SEHNR and CDR2 is FQNEAQ (reference sequence). Here the CDR3 reads CASSRGQENTEAFF. CDR3 in DNA: TGTGCCAGCAGCCGGGGACAGGAGAACACTGAAGCTTTCTTT.

In its sample, this clone was seen once. The chain employs TRBV7-6 and TRBJ2-7, with 8 bases that match TRBD2. The CDR3 is made up of 15 amino acids. Germline trimming cut 5 bases from V and 4 bases from J; bases unmatched to any gene: 10. Germline CDR1 SGHVS, CDR2 FNYEAQ. CDR3 sequence: CASSPLAGPRYEQYF. CDR3 nucleotide sequence: TGTGCCAGCAGCCCTCTAGCGGGCCCTAGGTACGAGCAGTACTTC.

The chain couples TRBV2 to TRBJ1-6, with D hard to call. The germline V gene encodes CDR1 SNHLY and CDR2 FYNNEI. Between the trimmed V and J ends, which lost 6 bases and 3 bases, there was a span of 9 bases. The CDR3 sequence is 14 residues long. CDR3: CASRARDYNSPLHF. CDR3 nucleotide sequence: TGTGCCAGCAGAGCCCGGGACTATAATTCACCCCTCCACTTT.